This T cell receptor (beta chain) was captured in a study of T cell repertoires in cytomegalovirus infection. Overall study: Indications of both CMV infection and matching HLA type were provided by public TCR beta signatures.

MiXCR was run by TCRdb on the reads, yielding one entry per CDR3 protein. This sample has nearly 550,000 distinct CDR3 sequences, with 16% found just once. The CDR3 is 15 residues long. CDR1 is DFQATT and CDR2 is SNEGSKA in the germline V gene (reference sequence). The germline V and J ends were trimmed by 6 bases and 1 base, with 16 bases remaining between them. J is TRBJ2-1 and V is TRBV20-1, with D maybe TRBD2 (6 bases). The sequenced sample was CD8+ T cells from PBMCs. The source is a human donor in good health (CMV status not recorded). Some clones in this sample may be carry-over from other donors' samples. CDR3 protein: CSARAGWGSYNEQFF. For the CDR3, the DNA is TGCAGTGCCAGGGCGGGGTGGGGGTCCTACAATGAGCAGTTCTTC.